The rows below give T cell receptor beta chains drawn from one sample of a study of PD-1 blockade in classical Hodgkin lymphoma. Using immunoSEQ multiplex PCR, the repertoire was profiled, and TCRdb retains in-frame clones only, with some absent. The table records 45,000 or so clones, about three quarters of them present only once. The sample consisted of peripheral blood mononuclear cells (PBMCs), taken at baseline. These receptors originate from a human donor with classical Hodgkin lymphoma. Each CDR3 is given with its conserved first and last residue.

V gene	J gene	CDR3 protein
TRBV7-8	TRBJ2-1	CASSLAGGYNEQFF
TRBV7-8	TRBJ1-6	CASSLGRWGADNSPLHF
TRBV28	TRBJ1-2	CASSLEGNYGYTF
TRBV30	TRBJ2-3	CAWSAGGGTDTQYF
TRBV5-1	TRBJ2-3	CASSTGTSGRTDTQYF
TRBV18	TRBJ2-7	CASSPHKGAYEQYF
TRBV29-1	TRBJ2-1	CSVEKLEYNEQFF
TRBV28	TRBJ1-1	CASSTRTDSNTEAFF
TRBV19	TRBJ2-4	CASSIQGYKNIQYF
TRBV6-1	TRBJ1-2	CASSEYDYGYTF
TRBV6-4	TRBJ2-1	CASSLAASSYNEQFF
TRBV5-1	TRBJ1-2	CASQTGTSLVFNYGYTF
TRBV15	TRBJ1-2	CATSENRDSVYGYTF
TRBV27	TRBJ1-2	CASSGGDGYTF
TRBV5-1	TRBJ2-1	CASRHASVAGLSYNEQFF
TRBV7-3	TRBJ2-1	CASSLGSNEQFF
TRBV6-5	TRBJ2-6	CASSYEMSSGANVLTF
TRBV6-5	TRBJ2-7	CASSGRTGFTYEQYF
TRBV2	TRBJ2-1	CASSATGYNEQFF
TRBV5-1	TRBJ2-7	CASSLFGQQAYEQYF
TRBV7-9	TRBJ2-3	CASSPGQGLTDTQYF